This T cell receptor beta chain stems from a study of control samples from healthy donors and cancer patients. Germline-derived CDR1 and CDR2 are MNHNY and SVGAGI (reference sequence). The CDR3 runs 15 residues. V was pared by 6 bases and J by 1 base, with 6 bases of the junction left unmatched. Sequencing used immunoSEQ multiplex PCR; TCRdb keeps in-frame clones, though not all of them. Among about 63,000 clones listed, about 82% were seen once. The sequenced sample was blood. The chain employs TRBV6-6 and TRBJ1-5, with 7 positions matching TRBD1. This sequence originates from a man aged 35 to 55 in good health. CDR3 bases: TGTGCCAGCAGATCAGGGGGTCTAAGCAATCAGCCCCAGCATTTT. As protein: CASRSGGLSNQPQHF.